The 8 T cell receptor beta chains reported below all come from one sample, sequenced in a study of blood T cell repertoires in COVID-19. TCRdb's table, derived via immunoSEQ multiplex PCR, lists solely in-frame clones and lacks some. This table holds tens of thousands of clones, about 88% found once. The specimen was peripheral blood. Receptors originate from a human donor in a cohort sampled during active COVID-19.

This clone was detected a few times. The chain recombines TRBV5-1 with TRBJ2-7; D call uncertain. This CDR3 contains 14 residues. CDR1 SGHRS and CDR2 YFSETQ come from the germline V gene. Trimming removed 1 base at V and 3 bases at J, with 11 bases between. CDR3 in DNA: TGCGCCAGCAGCTTGAGAGACGGGTTCTACGAGCAGTACTTC. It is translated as CASSLRDGFYEQYF.

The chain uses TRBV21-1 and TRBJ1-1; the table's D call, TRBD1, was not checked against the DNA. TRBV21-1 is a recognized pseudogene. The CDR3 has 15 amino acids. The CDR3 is CASSRRQLMNTEAFF. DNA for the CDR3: TGTGCCAGCAGCAGAAGACAGTTAATGAACACTGAAGCTTTCTTT.

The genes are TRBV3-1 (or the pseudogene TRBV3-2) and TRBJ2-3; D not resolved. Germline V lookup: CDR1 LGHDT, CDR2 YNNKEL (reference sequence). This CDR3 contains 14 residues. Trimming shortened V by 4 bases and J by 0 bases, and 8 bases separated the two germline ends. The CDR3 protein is CASSPFISTDTQYF. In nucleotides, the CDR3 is TGTGCCAGCAGCCCCTTTATTAGCACAGATACGCAGTATTTT.

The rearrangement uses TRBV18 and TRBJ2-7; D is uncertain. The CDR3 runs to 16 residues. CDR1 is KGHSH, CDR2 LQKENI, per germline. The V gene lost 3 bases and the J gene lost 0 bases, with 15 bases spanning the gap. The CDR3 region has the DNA TGTGCCAGCTCACCCCCTCCGGCTAGGATCTCCTACGAGCAGTACTTC. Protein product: CASSPPPARISYEQYF.

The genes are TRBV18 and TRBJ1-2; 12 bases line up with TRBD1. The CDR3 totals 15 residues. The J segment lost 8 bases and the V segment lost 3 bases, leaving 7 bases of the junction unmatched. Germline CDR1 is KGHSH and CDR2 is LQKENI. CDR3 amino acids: CASSPSGQGARGYTF. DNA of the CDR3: TGTGCCAGCTCACCGTCGGGACAGGGGGCTAGGGGCTACACCTTC.

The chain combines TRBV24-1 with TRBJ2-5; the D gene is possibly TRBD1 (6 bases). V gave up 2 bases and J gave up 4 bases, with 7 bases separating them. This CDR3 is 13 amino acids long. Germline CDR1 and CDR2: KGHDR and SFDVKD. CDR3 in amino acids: CATSDSGVETQYF. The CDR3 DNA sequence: TGTGCCACCAGTGATTCAGGGGTAGAGACCCAGTACTTC.

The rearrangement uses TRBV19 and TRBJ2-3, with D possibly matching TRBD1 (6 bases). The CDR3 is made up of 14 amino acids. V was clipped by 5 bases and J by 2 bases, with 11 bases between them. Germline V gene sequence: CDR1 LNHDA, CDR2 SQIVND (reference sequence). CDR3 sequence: CASSQGPSTDTQYF. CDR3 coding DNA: TGTGCCAGTAGTCAGGGGCCCTCCACAGATACGCAGTATTTT. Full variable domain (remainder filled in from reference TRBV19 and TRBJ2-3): DGGITQSPKYLFRKEGQNVTLSCEQNLNHDAMYWYRQDPGQGLRLIYYSQIVNDFQKGDIAEGYSVSREKKESFPLTVTSAQKNPTAFYLCASSQGPSTDTQYFGPGTRLTVL.

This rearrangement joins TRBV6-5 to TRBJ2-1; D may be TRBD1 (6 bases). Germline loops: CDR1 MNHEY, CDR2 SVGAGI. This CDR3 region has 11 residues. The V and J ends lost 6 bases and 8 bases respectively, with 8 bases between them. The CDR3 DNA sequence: TGTGCCAGCAGAACAGGGTATGAGCAGTTCTTC. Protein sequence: CASRTGYEQFF.